This entry is about one T cell receptor beta chain. Its antigen is still unknown. It was CD45RO-negative cells, positively selected for CCR7, that made up naive CD8 cells, with terminally differentiated effector memory CD45RA+ cells excluded. Healthy adults negative for HIV, lacking recent acute infections or vaccinations, served as donors. This sample was included in a study of shared clonotypes between healthy human individuals. In the original analysis: ImmunoSEQ supplied junction-only sequences lacking quality scores, so filtering was different. Method: immunoSEQ multiplex PCR; TCRdb's copy keeps in-frame clones and lacks some. V and J calls and clone size come straight from that table; D and trimming were deduced from the DNA. Among fewer than 850,000 clones listed, approximately 96% were seen once. Study observations and caveats: Among donors, clonotype sharing was expected to be affected by sequencing depth.

This TCR came from a man aged 30 to 39 in good health. Sequencing was carried out using naive CD8+ T cells sorted from blood.

The CDR3 is CASSDRRPYEQYF. The CDR3 nucleotides read TGTGCCAGCAGTGACAGACGACCCTACGAGCAGTACTTC. This chain connects TRBV6-1 to TRBJ2-7; unclear D gene. Trimming left V 3 bases short and J 2 bases short, with 8 bases between. CDR3 size: 13 residues. Germline CDR1 and CDR2: MNHNS and SASEGT.